The T cell receptor beta chain described here comes from a study of blood T cell repertoires in COVID-19. Study-level background: Collection of acute and convalescent COVID-19 samples took place in the United States, Italy and Spain. In each case, the material was cDNA or gDNA derived from T cells, B-cell-depleted T cells, or PBMCs.

This CDR3 is built from 16 residues. Germline CDR1 is SGHRS and CDR2 is YFSETQ. Trimming left V 3 bases short and J 2 bases short, with 15 bases between. Original analysis: Estimation of nucleated cell counts was performed using reference gene primer amplification. Repertoires were generated with immunoSEQ multiplex PCR, while TCRdb's copy carries only in-frame clones and drops some. The V and J calls and clone size are taken from that table; D and trimming were inferred from the DNA. The repertoire holds about 73,000 clones, with roughly four fifths as singletons. The chain employs TRBV5-1 and TRBJ2-1; possibly TRBD2 for D (6 bases). This TCR derives from an older woman with acute or convalescent COVID-19. The sequenced material came from peripheral blood. This CDR3 is CASSSGLSAAYNEQFF. CDR3 sequence (DNA): TGCGCCAGCAGCTCGGGACTCTCGGCCGCCTACAATGAGCAGTTCTTC.